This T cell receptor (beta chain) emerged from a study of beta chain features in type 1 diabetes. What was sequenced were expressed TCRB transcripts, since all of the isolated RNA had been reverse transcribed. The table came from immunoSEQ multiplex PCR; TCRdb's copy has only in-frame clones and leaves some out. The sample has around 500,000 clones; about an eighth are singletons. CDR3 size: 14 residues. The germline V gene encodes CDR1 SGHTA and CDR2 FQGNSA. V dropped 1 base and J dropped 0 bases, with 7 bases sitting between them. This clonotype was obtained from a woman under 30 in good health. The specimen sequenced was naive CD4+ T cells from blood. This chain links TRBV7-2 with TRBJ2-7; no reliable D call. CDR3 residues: CASSLDHTSYEQYV. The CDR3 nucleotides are TGTGCCAGCAGCTTAGATCACACCTCCTACGAGCAGTACGTC.